The entry below describes one T cell receptor beta chain. This clone turned up a few times. This receptor's antigen is unknown. Per-nucleotide qualities are absent, and no much larger clonotype sits a single base away. Libraries were prepared through PCR. The sequencer listed for this sample is Illumina HiSeq 4000. High-throughput sequencing was used to profile the TCR beta-chain CDR3 region of each patient. As for the authors' bioinformatics: Drawing on CDR3 differences between clinicopathological groups, the researchers built a classifier meant to tell apart patients with distant-metastatic papillary thyroid cancer. The Shannon index was used to assess repertoire diversity, and the Morisita-Horn index was used to assess tumor-blood repertoire similarity. Clones were called with MiXCR by TCRdb after fastp trimmed the public reads at Q25, and only in-frame beta chains were retained. V and J calls and clone size were set by TCRdb, not the authors. The table for this sample lists some 31,000 clones; roughly 3.7% of them were counted only once. The top ten clonotypes cover roughly 21% of the sample.

Via the germline V gene, CDR1 is MNHEY and CDR2 SVGEGT. The CDR3 runs 12 amino acids, cysteine and phenylalanine included. Solely the CDR3 DNA is kept, with 36 bases framed from the first base. V is pared back by 7 bases and J by 3 bases, with 10 bases lying between the germline termini. The sample belongs to a study of metastatic and nonmetastatic thyroid tumors (dated by TCRdb to the early 2020s). Background for the entire study: For patients with malignant and with benign thyroid disease, the researchers compared repertoires between peripheral blood samples and tumor or nodule tissue samples. What the authors observed across the whole study: TCR beta diversity was reported as significantly higher in malignant tumors than in benign nodules, in both blood and tumor samples.

Before undergoing thyroid surgery, none of the patients had been given any kind of treatment. Using T-cell receptor beta sequencing, the study looked back at clinical samples from patients collected from about 2012 to 2018. Sequenced: blood. The receptor was isolated from a female donor with papillary thyroid cancer or a benign thyroid nodule (not recorded which). Some clones in this sample may be carry-over from other donors' samples. The V and J segments used are TRBV6-2 or TRBV6-3 and TRBJ2-7; the D gene is possibly TRBD2, with 6 bases matching. The CDR3: CASTGVHYEQYF. The nucleotide sequence is TGTGCCAGCACGGGGGTACACTACGAGCAGTACTTC.